One sample yielded the 16 T cell receptor beta chains listed below, sequenced in a study of blood T cells in healthy people across ages. It was with a sample-barcoded 5' primer and a J-beta primer mix that a second PCR of about 7 to 12 cycles was run. TCRdb independently ran MiXCR on the 5' RACE reads; one entry per CDR3 protein. The sample includes 1.5 million to 2 million distinct CDR3 sequences, about 28% of them seen just once. Input material: blood. The receptors were gathered from a woman aged 25 to 39 in good health.

The table lists this clonotype with a count of one. This clone may be a read error of a much larger clone one base away. For the CDR3, the DNA is TGTGCCAGCAGCTTAGGGGCTCGATACAATGAGCAGTTATTC. This translates into CASSLGARYNEQLF. The chain carries TRBV7-2 and TRBJ2-1; D gene ambiguous. CDR1 is SGHTA and CDR2 is FQGNSA in the germline V gene. This CDR3 comprises 14 residues.

The rearrangement uses TRBV2 and TRBJ2-5, with D perhaps matching TRBD2 (6 bases). CDR1 is SNHLY and CDR2 is FYNNEI in the germline V gene. Trimming removed 3 bases from V and 7 bases from J, with 15 bases in between. There are 14 residues in the CDR3. Here the CDR3 reads CASSDEGFGGTQYF. DNA of the CDR3: TGTGCCAGCAGTGACGAGGGGTTCGGGGGGACCCAGTACTTC.

In the case of this clonotype: No DNA is shown, since the ends of the CDR3 on it are uncertain; the CDR3 is the one TCRdb lists. V is TRBV20-1 and J is TRBJ1-3; whether TRBD1, the table's D call, matches the DNA was not checked. Per the germline V gene, CDR1 is DFQATT and CDR2 is SNEGSKA (reference sequence). The CDR3 is 15 residues long, ends included. CDR3 in amino acids: CSASMGVGDGNTVYF.

This chain connects TRBV20-1 to TRBJ2-1, with a weak D call TRBD1 (6 bases). This CDR3 has 13 amino acids. Germline-derived CDR1 and CDR2 are DFQATT and SNEGSKA (reference sequence). Between the trimmed V and J ends, which lost 1 base and 8 bases, there was a span of 12 bases. CDR3 bases: TGCAGTGCTAGAGGCTCACAGGGCGATGAGCAGTTCTTC. Protein product: CSARGSQGDEQFF.

This clonotype was seen a handful of times. The chain combines TRBV29-1 with TRBJ1-1; 7 positions match TRBD1. V gave up 7 bases and J gave up 4 bases; unmatched junction bases: 15. The CDR3 length is 15 residues. From germline, CDR1 is SQVTM and CDR2 ANQGSEA. The CDR3 reads CSARFTGVMGTEAFF. The CDR3 nucleotides read TGCAGCGCTCGATTTACAGGGGTAATGGGCACTGAAGCTTTCTTT.

V gene TRBV27 combines with J gene TRBJ1-2; D unclear. The V and J ends lost 5 bases and 2 bases respectively, with 18 bases between them. The germline V gene encodes CDR1 MNHEY and CDR2 SMNVEV (reference sequence). This CDR3 has 16 amino acids. CDR3 in DNA: TGTGCCAGCAGTCCCTCCGAGGCAGACGGCAACTATGGCTACACCTTC. Translating it yields CASSPSEADGNYGYTF.

This sequence joins TRBV14 and TRBJ1-2; D uncertain. The V gene lost 0 bases and the J gene lost 1 base, with 6 bases spanning the gap. Germline CDR1 is SGHDN and CDR2 is FVKESK. The CDR3 has 14 amino acids. Written as DNA, the CDR3 is TGTGCCAGCAGCCAAGACCAGTTTAACTATGGCTACACCTTC. Residues: CASSQDQFNYGYTF.

The rearrangement joins TRBV25-1 to TRBJ1-2; 7 bases align to TRBD1. The CDR3 contains 16 residues. CDR1 is MGHDK and CDR2 is SYGVNS in the germline V gene. V trimming: 6 bases; J trimming: 4 bases; junction bases outside the gene matches: 14. The CDR3 sequence is CASRETGTTGSYGYTF. The CDR3 DNA reads as TGTGCCAGCAGAGAGACTGGGACGACAGGGAGCTATGGCTACACCTTC.

A few counts support this clonotype. This chain uses TRBV20-1 with TRBJ1-2; D remains ambiguous. Trimming took 3 bases from V and 5 from J, leaving 13 bases between them. The CDR3 length is 13 residues. Germline V gene lookup returns CDR1 DFQATT and CDR2 SNEGSKA (reference sequence). The chain's CDR3 is CSASEIPRYGYTF. In DNA, the CDR3 is TGCAGTGCTAGTGAGATCCCCCGGTATGGCTACACCTTC.

V usage is TRBV5-1 and J usage is TRBJ2-7; D perhaps matches TRBD2 (6 bases). V lost 0 bases to trimming and J lost 5 bases, with 15 bases between them. There are 15 residues in the CDR3. Germline V gene lookup returns CDR1 SGHRS and CDR2 YFSETQ. The chain's CDR3 is CASSLAGAPSDEQYF. In nucleotides, the CDR3 is TGCGCCAGCAGCTTGGCCGGAGCCCCTAGCGACGAGCAGTACTTC.

This clonotype has just a few counts. The chain couples TRBV3-1 to TRBJ2-7, with 11 positions matching TRBD2. The CDR3 runs to 15 residues. CDR1 is LGHDT and CDR2 is YNNKEL in the germline V gene (reference sequence). V was pared by 8 bases and J by 2 bases, with 8 bases of the junction left unmatched. CDR3 bases: TGTGCCAGCGGGGAGACTAGCGGGGCCCCCTACGAGCAGTACTTC. Amino acids: CASGETSGAPYEQYF.

This clonotype occurred many times. V and J are TRBV12-3 or TRBV12-4 and TRBJ2-4; D is uncertain. Trimming pared 6 bases from V and 0 bases from J, leaving 12 bases between. The CDR3 length is 15 residues. The CDR3 DNA is TGTGCCAGCAGCCCGGATTTTTTAGCCAAAAACATTCAGTACTTC. Translating gives CASSPDFLAKNIQYF.

This clonotype was recorded at least ten times. This chain links TRBV29-1 with TRBJ2-7, with TRBD2 matching 10 bases. From germline, CDR1 is SQVTM and CDR2 ANQGSEA. This CDR3 comprises 13 residues. Trimming removed 5 bases from V and 5 bases from J; junction bases left unmatched: 6. The CDR3: CSVRSGRANEQYF. For the CDR3, the DNA is TGCAGCGTTCGGAGCGGGAGGGCCAACGAGCAGTACTTC.

In its sample, this clonotype was seen a few times. The chain carries TRBV15 and TRBJ2-7; perhaps TRBD2 as D (5 bases). This CDR3 comprises 12 residues. V was clipped by 0 bases and J by 5 bases, with 5 bases between them. The germline V gene encodes CDR1 LNHNV and CDR2 YYDKDF (reference sequence). CDR3 sequence reads: CATSREGDEQYF. CDR3 in DNA: TGTGCCACCAGCAGAGAGGGAGACGAGCAGTACTTC.

There are a few counts of this clonotype. The chain's CDR3 is CSVRPLGRVQFF. The CDR3 region has the DNA TGCAGCGTCCGCCCGCTCGGACGCGTGCAGTTCTTC. V is TRBV29-1 and J is TRBJ2-1; D unresolved. Trimming cost V 6 bases and J 12 bases, with 18 bases left between them. This CDR3 has 12 amino acids. In germline, CDR1 is SQVTM, CDR2 ANQGSEA.

This clonotype was counted only a few times. The chain carries TRBV9 and TRBJ1-3, with no clear D. The CDR3 runs 18 residues. V shed 0 bases and J shed 4 bases, with 20 bases lying between them. Germline CDR1 SGDLS, CDR2 YYNGEE. DNA of the CDR3: TGTGCCAGCAGCGTAGTGGATATGACGGAATCGGAGGGAAACACCATATATTTT. Translated: CASSVVDMTESEGNTIYF.